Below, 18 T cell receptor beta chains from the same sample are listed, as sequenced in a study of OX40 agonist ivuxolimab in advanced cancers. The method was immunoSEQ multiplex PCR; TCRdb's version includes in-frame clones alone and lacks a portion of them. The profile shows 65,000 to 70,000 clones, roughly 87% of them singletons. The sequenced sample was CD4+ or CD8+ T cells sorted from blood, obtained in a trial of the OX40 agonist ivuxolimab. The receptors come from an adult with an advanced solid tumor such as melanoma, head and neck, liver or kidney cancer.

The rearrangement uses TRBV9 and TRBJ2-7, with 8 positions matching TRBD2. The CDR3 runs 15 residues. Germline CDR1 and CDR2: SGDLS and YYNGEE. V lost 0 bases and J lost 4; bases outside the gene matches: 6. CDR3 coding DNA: TGTGCCAGCAGCGTAGGTAATAGCGGGGCTTACGAGCAGTACTTC. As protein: CASSVGNSGAYEQYF. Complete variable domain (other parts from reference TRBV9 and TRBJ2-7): DSGVTQTPKHLITATGQRVTLRCSPRSGDLSVYWYQQSLDQGLQFLIQYYNGEERAKGNILERFSAQQFPDLHSELNLSSLELGDSALYFCASSVGNSGAYEQYFGPGTRLTVT.

The CDR3 here is CASSSSGTPLRAGYTF. CDR3 in DNA: TGTGCCAGCTCATCCTCCGGGACACCCCTGCGGGCTGGCTACACCTTC. This chain uses TRBV18 with TRBJ1-2; tentatively, D is TRBD1 (6 bases). The germline V gene encodes CDR1 KGHSH and CDR2 LQKENI. The CDR3 has 16 residues. V gave up 5 bases and J gave up 7 bases, with 23 bases separating them. The variable domain in full, completed from reference TRBV18 and TRBJ1-2, reads NAGVMQNPRHLVRRRGQEARLRCSPMKGHSHVYWYRQLPEEGLKFMVYLQKENIIDESGMPKERFSAEFPKEGPSILRIQQVVRGDSAAYFCASSSSGTPLRAGYTFGSGTRLTVV.

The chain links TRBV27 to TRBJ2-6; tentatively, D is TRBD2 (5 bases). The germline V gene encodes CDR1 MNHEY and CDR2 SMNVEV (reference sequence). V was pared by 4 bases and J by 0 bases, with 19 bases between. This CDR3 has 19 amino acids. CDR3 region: CASSSGGPQLRSGANVLTF. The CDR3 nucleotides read TGTGCCAGCAGTTCCGGAGGCCCCCAACTGCGCTCTGGGGCCAACGTCCTGACTTTC.

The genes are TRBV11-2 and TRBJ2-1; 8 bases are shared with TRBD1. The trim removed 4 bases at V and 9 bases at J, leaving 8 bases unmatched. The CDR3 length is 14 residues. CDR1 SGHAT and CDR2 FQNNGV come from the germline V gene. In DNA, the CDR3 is TGTGCCAGCAGCTACCAGGGGGCTTGGGGTGAGCAGTTCTTC. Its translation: CASSYQGAWGEQFF.

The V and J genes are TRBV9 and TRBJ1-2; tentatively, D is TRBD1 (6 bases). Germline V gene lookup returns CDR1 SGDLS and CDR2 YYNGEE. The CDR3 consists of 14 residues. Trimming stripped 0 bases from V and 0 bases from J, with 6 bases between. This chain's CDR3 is CASSVGTANYGYTF. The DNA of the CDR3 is TGTGCCAGCAGCGTAGGGACAGCTAACTATGGCTACACCTTC.

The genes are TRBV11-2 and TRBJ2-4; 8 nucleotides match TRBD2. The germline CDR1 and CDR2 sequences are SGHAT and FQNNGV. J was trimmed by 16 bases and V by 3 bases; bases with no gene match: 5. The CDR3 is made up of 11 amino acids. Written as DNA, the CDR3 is TGTGCCAGCAGCTTTCGCGGGGGGTTTTACTTC. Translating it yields CASSFRGGFYF.

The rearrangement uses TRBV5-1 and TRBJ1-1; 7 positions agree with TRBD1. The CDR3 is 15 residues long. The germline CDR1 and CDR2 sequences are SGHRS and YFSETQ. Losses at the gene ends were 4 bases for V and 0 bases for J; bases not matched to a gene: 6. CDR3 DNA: TGCGCCAGCAGCGCCCGACAGGGTATGAACACTGAAGCTTTCTTT. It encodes CASSARQGMNTEAFF.

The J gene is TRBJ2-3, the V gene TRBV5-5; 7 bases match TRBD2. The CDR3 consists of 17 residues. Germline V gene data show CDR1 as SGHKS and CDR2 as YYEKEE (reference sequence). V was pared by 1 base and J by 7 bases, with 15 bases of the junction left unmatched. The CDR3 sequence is CASSLMQVGLDPHTQYF. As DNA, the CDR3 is TGTGCCAGCAGCTTGATGCAGGTCGGACTAGACCCTCATACGCAGTATTTT.

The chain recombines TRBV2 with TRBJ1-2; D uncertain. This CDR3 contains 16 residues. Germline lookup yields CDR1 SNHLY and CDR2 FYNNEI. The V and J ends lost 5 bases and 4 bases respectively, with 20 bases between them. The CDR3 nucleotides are TGTGCCAGCAGTATACGCCGTTACCGATGGACCTATGGCTACACCTTC. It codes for CASSIRRYRWTYGYTF.

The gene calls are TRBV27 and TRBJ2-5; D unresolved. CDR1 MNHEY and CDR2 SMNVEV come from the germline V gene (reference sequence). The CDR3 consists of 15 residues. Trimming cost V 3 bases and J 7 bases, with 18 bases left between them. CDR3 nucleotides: TGTGCCAGCAGTTTTGGTTCGGGCCTGATCGGGACCCAGTACTTC. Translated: CASSFGSGLIGTQYF.

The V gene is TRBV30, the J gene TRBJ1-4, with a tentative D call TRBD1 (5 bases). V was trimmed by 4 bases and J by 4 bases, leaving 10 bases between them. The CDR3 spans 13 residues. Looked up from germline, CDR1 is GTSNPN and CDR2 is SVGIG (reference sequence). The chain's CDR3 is CAWNFRVNEKLFF. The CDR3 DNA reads TGTGCCTGGAATTTCAGGGTTAATGAAAAACTGTTTTTT.

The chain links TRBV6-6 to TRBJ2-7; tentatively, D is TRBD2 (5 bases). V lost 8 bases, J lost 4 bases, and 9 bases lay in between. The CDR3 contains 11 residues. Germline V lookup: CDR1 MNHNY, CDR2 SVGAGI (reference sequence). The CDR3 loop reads CASRGIYEQYF. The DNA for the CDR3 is TGTGCCAGCCGAGGGATTTACGAGCAGTACTTC.

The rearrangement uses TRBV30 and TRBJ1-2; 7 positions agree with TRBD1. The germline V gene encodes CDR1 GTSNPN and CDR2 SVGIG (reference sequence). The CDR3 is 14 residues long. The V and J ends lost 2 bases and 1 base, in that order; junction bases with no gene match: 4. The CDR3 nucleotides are TGTGCCTGGAGTCCGACAGGGAATAACTATGGCTACACCTTC. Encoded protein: CAWSPTGNNYGYTF.

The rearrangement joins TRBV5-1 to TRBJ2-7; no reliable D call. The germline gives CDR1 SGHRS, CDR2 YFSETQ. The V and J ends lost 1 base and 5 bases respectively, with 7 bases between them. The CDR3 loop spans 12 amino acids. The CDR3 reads CASSLKGNEQYF. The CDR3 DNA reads TGCGCCAGCAGCTTGAAAGGGAACGAGCAGTACTTC.

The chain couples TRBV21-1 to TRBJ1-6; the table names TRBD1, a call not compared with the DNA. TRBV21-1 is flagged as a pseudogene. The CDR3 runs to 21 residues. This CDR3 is CASSRKRRQGKGLSYNSPLHF. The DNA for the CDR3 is TGTGCCAGCAGCAGGAAAAGGAGGCAGGGGAAGGGTTTGTCCTATAATTCACCCCTCCACTTT.

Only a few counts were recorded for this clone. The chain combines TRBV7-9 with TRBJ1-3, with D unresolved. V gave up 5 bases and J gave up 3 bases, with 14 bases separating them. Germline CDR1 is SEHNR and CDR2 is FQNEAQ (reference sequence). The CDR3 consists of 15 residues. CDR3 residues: CASSPKRRVGNTIYF. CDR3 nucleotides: TGTGCCAGCAGCCCGAAGCGACGGGTTGGAAACACCATATATTTT.

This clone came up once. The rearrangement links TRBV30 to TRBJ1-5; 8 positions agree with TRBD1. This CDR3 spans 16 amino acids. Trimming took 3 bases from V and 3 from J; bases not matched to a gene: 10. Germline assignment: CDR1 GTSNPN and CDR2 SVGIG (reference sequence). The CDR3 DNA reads TGTGCCTGGAGCCGAATAGGACAGGGCCTCAATCAGCCCCAGCATTTT. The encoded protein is CAWSRIGQGLNQPQHF.

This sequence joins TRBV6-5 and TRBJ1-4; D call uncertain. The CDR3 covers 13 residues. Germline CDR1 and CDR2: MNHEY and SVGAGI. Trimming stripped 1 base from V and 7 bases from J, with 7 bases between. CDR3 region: CASSYFSGEKLFF. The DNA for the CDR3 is TGTGCCAGCAGTTACTTCAGTGGTGAAAAACTGTTTTTT.